These T cell receptor beta chains were read from a single sample in a study of T cells after posttransplantation cyclophosphamide. Data came from immunoSEQ multiplex PCR; TCRdb stores just in-frame clones and leaves some out. The sample lists 30,000 to 45,000 clones, 78% seen once, with roughly 8.7% in the top ten. The sequenced sample was CD4+ T cells sorted from blood, obtained approximately 2,000 days after a stem cell transplant with posttransplant cyclophosphamide. The receptors stem from a female patient aged 40 to 55 who received an allogeneic stem cell transplant from a related donor, was CMV-positive, and had no GVHD. Some T cells may have originated in the graft donor. The CDR3 runs from the conserved cysteine through the conserved F or W. D genes are given only for firm matches. Clone sizes are given selectively: once, few, many, or a class where the clone is expanded.

J,size,V,D,CDR3,DNA
TRBJ1-5,once,TRBV28,-,CASSLMGQTSNQPQHF,TGTGCCAGCAGTTTGATGGGACAAACTAGCAATCAGCCCCAGCATTTT
TRBJ2-7,once,TRBV18,-,CASSERIVSGSSYEQYF,TGTGCCAGCTCCGAGCGTATCGTCAGCGGAAGCTCCTACGAGCAGTACTTC
TRBJ1-6,many,TRBV11-2,-,CASSPPGVGNSPLHF,TGTGCCAGTTCTCCGCCGGGGGTAGGTAATTCACCCCTCCACTTT
TRBJ2-5,few,TRBV23-1,TRBD1,CASRRRRGQGETQYF,TGCGCCAGCAGGCGTCGACGGGGACAGGGGGAGACCCAGTACTTC
TRBJ2-7,-,TRBV5-1,TRBD1,CASSLGDRLRVEQYF,TGCGCCAGCAGCCTAGGGGACAGACTCCGGGTCGAGCAGTACTTC
TRBJ1-1,medium-sized,TRBV5-4,-,CASSSRQANEAFF,TGTGCCAGCAGCTCCCGACAGGCGAATGAAGCTTTCTTT
TRBJ1-3,-,TRBV2,-,CASSGDGNTIYF,TGTGCCAGCAGCGGGGATGGAAACACCATATATTTT
TRBJ2-5,-,TRBV14,TRBD2,CASSPIRGGDEETQYF,TGTGCCAGCAGCCCTATTCGCGGGGGGGATGAAGAGACCCAGTACTTC
TRBJ2-6,-,TRBV19,TRBD1,CASSEDRGRVFGANVLTF,TGTGCCAGTAGTGAGGACAGGGGGCGCGTATTTGGGGCCAACGTCCTGACTTTC
TRBJ2-4,-,TRBV27,TRBD1,CASSLFVGQGAYIQYF,TGTGCCAGCAGTTTATTTGTGGGACAGGGGGCCTACATTCAGTACTTC
TRBJ2-2,-,TRBV7-3,TRBD1,CASSRLRTGTAGELFF,TGTGCCAGCAGCCGTCTCAGGACAGGGACTGCCGGGGAGCTGTTTTTT
TRBJ2-7,once,TRBV6-1,TRBD1,CASSGLNRGGYEQYF,TGTGCCAGCAGTGGCCTGAACAGGGGCGGCTACGAGCAGTACTTC
TRBJ1-5,-,TRBV19,TRBD1,CASSKTGTGDQPQHF,TGTGCCAGTAGTAAAACCGGGACAGGGGATCAGCCCCAGCATTTT
TRBJ2-7,-,TRBV19,-,CASSIKTEPYEQYF,TGTGCCAGTAGTATAAAGACAGAACCCTACGAGCAGTACTTC
TRBJ2-6,few,TRBV4-2,-,CASSQETGAGANVLTF,TGTGCCAGCAGCCAAGAGACCGGGGCTGGGGCCAACGTCCTGACTTTC
TRBJ2-5,-,TRBV7-9,TRBD1,CASSIGQGQEAQYF,TGTGCCAGCAGCATCGGACAGGGGCAAGAGGCCCAGTACTTC
TRBJ2-2,few,TRBV28,TRBD1,CASSNDRGLIGELFF,TGTGCCAGCAGTAACGACAGGGGGCTGATCGGGGAGCTGTTTTTT
TRBJ2-7,-,TRBV6-4,TRBD1,CASSDSDRGVRYEQYF,TGTGCCAGCAGTGACTCTGACAGGGGTGTCCGGTACGAGCAGTACTTC
TRBJ2-3,-,TRBV7-2,-,CASSFRRGGSTDTQYF,TGTGCCAGCAGCTTTAGGAGGGGGGGCAGCACAGATACGCAGTATTTT
TRBJ2-5,-,TRBV7-9,-,CASSSRAEGVETQYF,TGTGCCAGCAGCTCCCGCGCGGAAGGAGTGGAGACCCAGTACTTC
TRBJ1-2,-,TRBV5-1,TRBD1,CASRADRGNYGYTF,TGCGCCAGCAGGGCAGACAGGGGAAACTATGGCTACACCTTC
TRBJ2-5,-,TRBV29-1,TRBD2,CSAGGGGKETQYF,TGCAGCGCTGGGGGGGGAGGGAAAGAGACCCAGTACTTC
TRBJ1-2,-,TRBV6-6,-,CASSRGVYGYTF,TGTGCCAGCAGCCGGGGGGTCTATGGCTACACCTTC
TRBJ2-7,-,TRBV7-9,TRBD1,CASSFSRDSSYEQYF,TGTGCCAGCAGCTTTTCCCGGGACAGCTCCTACGAGCAGTACTTC
TRBJ2-3,-,TRBV6-1,-,CASRGLDTDTQYF,TGTGCCAGCAGGGGGCTCGACACAGATACGCAGTATTTT
TRBJ2-3,-,TRBV9,TRBD2,CASSVARLAGSTDTQYF,TGTGCCAGCAGCGTAGCTCGACTAGCGGGAAGCACAGATACGCAGTATTTT
TRBJ2-2,-,TRBV27,-,CASSRTVGTGELFF,TGTGCCAGCTCAAGGACAGTTGGCACCGGGGAGCTGTTTTTT
TRBJ1-3,-,TRBV7-6,TRBD1,CASSPRQGGNTIYF,TGTGCCAGCAGCCCACGACAGGGAGGAAACACCATATATTTT
TRBJ2-7,once,TRBV25-1,TRBD1,CASSETGIYEQYF,TGTGCCAGCAGTGAGACAGGGATCTACGAGCAGTACTTC
TRBJ2-7,-,TRBV5-6,TRBD2,CASSLPSGTYEQYF,TGTGCCAGCAGCTTGCCTAGCGGGACCTACGAGCAGTACTTC
TRBJ1-5,-,TRBV6-1,-,CASGPGGNQPQHF,TGTGCCAGCGGTCCAGGTGGAAATCAGCCCCAGCATTTT
TRBJ2-3,-,TRBV11-3,-,CASSLGAGSDTQYF,TGTGCCAGCAGCTTAGGTGCCGGGTCAGATACGCAGTATTTT
TRBJ2-2,-,TRBV19,TRBD2,CAGGLAGGPWDTGELFF,TGTGCCGGTGGCCTAGCGGGGGGGCCTTGGGATACCGGGGAGCTGTTTTTT
TRBJ2-7,-,TRBV19,TRBD1,CASRDRVATYEQYF,TGTGCCAGTAGGGACAGGGTTGCGACCTACGAGCAGTACTTC
TRBJ2-5,-,TRBV29-1,-,CSVGQGGETQYF,TGCAGCGTTGGGCAGGGTGGAGAGACCCAGTACTTC
TRBJ1-6,few,TRBV5-6,-,CASSSGLLNSPLHF,TGTGCCAGCAGCTCGGGACTCTTAAATTCACCCCTCCACTTT
TRBJ1-2,-,TRBV5-4,TRBD1,CASSFSTNRDSPYTF,TGTGCCAGCAGCTTTTCAACGAACCGGGACAGCCCCTACACCTTC
TRBJ1-2,once,TRBV28,TRBD1,CASSSPGGAYGYTF,TGTGCCAGCAGTTCCCCAGGGGGCGCCTATGGCTACACCTTC
TRBJ2-1,few,TRBV12-5,-,CASGRTDPEIF,TGTGCTAGTGGTCGGACAGATCCGGAGATCTTC
TRBJ2-7,many,TRBV11-2,-,CASTWGGEEQYF,TGTGCCAGCACCTGGGGGGGCGAAGAGCAGTACTTC
TRBJ1-5,once,TRBV9,TRBD1,CASSVTGGAQPQHF,TGTGCCAGCAGCGTTACAGGGGGCGCTCAGCCCCAGCATTTT
TRBJ2-7,-,TRBV11-2,-,CASSLVGLHSEYF,TGTGCCAGCAGCTTAGTGGGACTCCACAGCGAATACTTC
TRBJ1-3,-,TRBV7-6,-,CASSLDARGRNTIYF,TGTGCCAGCAGCTTAGATGCTCGGGGGAGAAACACCATATATTTT
TRBJ2-1,-,TRBV2,-,CASSDEGGSGGEFYNEQFF,TGTGCCAGCAGTGACGAAGGGGGTAGTGGGGGAGAATTCTACAATGAGCAGTTCTTC
TRBJ2-3,-,TRBV7-2,TRBD1,CASSLGQGKSDTQYF,TGTGCCAGCAGCCTGGGACAGGGTAAATCAGATACGCAGTATTTT
TRBJ1-1,-,TRBV19,TRBD1,CASWRGQGDTEAFF,TGTGCCAGTTGGAGGGGACAGGGGGACACTGAAGCTTTCTTT
TRBJ2-1,-,TRBV5-4,-,CASSWRGRDEQFF,TGTGCCAGCAGCTGGAGGGGGCGCGATGAGCAGTTCTTC
TRBJ2-3,-,TRBV7-9,-,CASSLRRSDTQYF,TGTGCCAGCAGCTTAAGGAGATCAGATACGCAGTATTTT
TRBJ2-7,-,TRBV7-2,-,CASSPQGPPSYEQYF,TGTGCCAGCAGCCCTCAGGGCCCCCCTTCCTACGAGCAGTACTTC
TRBJ2-2,few,TRBV5-4,-,CASSLDGRQIPGELFF,TGTGCCAGCAGCTTGGATGGTCGACAAATCCCCGGGGAGCTGTTTTTT
TRBJ2-3,-,TRBV7-3,TRBD1,CASSRTGGADTQYF,TGTGCCAGCAGCCGGACAGGGGGCGCAGATACGCAGTATTTT
TRBJ1-4,few,TRBV5-4,TRBD1,CASSEGITGATANEKLFF,TGTGCCAGCAGCGAGGGAATTACAGGGGCGACGGCTAATGAAAAACTGTTTTTT
TRBJ2-5,-,TRBV10-3,TRBD1,CAISEAGQGAGGQETQYF,TGTGCCATCAGTGAGGCGGGACAGGGGGCGGGGGGGCAAGAGACCCAGTACTTC
TRBJ2-1,-,TRBV21-1,-,CASRQGDNEQFF,TGTGCCAGCAGACAGGGAGACAATGAGCAGTTCTTC
TRBJ2-7,-,TRBV2,-,CASSVNPGEQYF,TGTGCCAGCAGTGTAAATCCGGGAGAGCAGTACTTC